The clone carrying this T cell receptor beta chain was recorded many times. This sample's TCRbeta library carried unique molecular identifier barcodes. TCRdb processed the PCR reads anew with MiXCR; each CDR3 protein has one entry. The repertoire holds some 340,000 distinct CDR3 sequences, with 10% as singletons. The data derive from a study of T-cell reconstitution after alpha-beta-depleted transplantation in children. Germline CDR1 is SGHRS and CDR2 is YFSETQ. After removal of 4 bases from V and 7 bases from J, the junction contained 8 bases not matched to a gene. The CDR3 is 16 residues long. The chain uses TRBV5-1 and TRBJ2-2, with 12 positions matching TRBD2. This TCR came from a human donor who donated a stem cell graft to a child with acute lymphoblastic leukemia. The input for sequencing was PBMCs from the stem cell graft donor, taken from the stem cell graft. Here the CDR3 DNA reads TGCGCCAGCAGCCCGACTAGCGGGAGCCCGAACGGGGAGCTGTTTTTT. As protein: CASSPTSGSPNGELFF. Using reference TRBV5-1 and TRBJ2-2 for the parts outside the CDR3, the full variable domain is KAGVTQTPRYLIKTRGQQVTLSCSPISGHRSVSWYQQTPGQGLQFLFEYFSETQRNKGNFPGRFSGRQFSNSRSEMNVSTLELGDSALYLCASSPTSGSPNGELFFGEGSRLTVL.